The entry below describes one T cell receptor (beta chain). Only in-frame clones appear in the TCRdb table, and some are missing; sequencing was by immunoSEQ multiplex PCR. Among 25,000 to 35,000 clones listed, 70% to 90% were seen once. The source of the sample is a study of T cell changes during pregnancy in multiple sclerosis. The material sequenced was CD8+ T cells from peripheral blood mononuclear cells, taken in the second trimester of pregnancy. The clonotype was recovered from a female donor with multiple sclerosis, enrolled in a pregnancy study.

In nucleotides, the CDR3 is TGCGCCAGCAGCTGGGGACAGCCTAACAATGAGCAGTTCTTC. It specifies CASSWGQPNNEQFF. The chain couples TRBV5-1 to TRBJ2-1, with 7 nucleotides matching TRBD1. The CDR3 loop spans 14 amino acids. V shed 3 bases, J shed 5 bases, and the junction held 5 bases outside the gene matches. In germline, CDR1 is SGHRS, CDR2 YFSETQ.